This entry concerns a single T cell receptor (beta chain). CDR3 length equals 12 residues. V dropped 3 bases and J dropped 14 bases, with 14 bases sitting between them. Germline V gene lookup returns CDR1 DFQATT and CDR2 SNEGSKA (reference sequence). The data stem from a study of blood T cell repertoires in COVID-19. The wider study: PBMCs, B-cell-depleted T cells, or T cells provided the cDNA or gDNA that made up the material.

Libraries were prepared by immunoSEQ multiplex PCR; TCRdb keeps only in-frame clonotypes and omits some of them. The sample consists of some 47,000 clones, about 88% of them appearing once. The sample consisted of peripheral blood. The genes are TRBV20-1 and TRBJ1-6; D gene unclear. This clonotype was sampled from a human donor in a cohort sampled during active COVID-19. CDR3 bases: TGCAGTGCTAGTTCCGGGGATTTTGCCCTCCACTTT. Its translation is CSASSGDFALHF.